Presented here are 15 T cell receptor beta chains from one specimen sequenced in a study of identical twins. TCRdb re-derived calls from the 5' RACE reads in MiXCR, one entry per CDR3 protein. Among a few hundred thousand distinct CDR3 sequences listed, approximately 24% were seen once. These same data were also listed under a study on T cells expressing NK-cell markers.

The sequenced material came from CD4+ T cells sorted from blood. These TCRs come from a woman under 30 in good health.

The chain has TRBV7-2 and TRBJ2-7; no definite D call. The V gene lost 5 bases and the J gene lost 5 bases, with 13 bases spanning the gap. CDR1 SGHTA and CDR2 FQGNSA come from the germline V gene. CDR3 size: 13 residues. The CDR3 bases are TGTGCCAGCAGCCCAGCCGGCCGTCACGAGCAGTACTTC. This gives the protein CASSPAGRHEQYF.

This clonotype turned up a few times. The chain employs TRBV7-2 and TRBJ2-7; tentatively, D is TRBD1 or TRBD2 (5 bases each). Looked up from germline, CDR1 is SGHTA and CDR2 is FQGNSA. The CDR3 has 14 residues. V lost 8 bases, J lost 0 bases, and 14 bases lay in between. The CDR3 protein is CASRGSQNSYEQYF. Here the CDR3 DNA reads TGTGCCAGCCGGGGCAGCCAAAACTCCTACGAGCAGTACTTC.

The genes are TRBV5-4 and TRBJ2-3; D call uncertain. V shed 2 bases and J shed 1 base, with 14 bases lying between them. There are 16 residues in the CDR3. Looked up from germline, CDR1 is SGHNT and CDR2 is YYREEE (reference sequence). CDR3 sequence reads: CASSFDHKGGTDTQYF. CDR3 nucleotides: TGTGCCAGCAGCTTCGATCATAAGGGTGGCACAGATACGCAGTATTTT.

This clonotype was counted a few times. The J gene is TRBJ2-7, the V gene TRBV10-3, with 7 bases aligning to TRBD1. The germline V gene has CDR1 ENHRY and CDR2 SYGVKD. This CDR3 has 14 residues. The ends lost 2 bases at V and 4 bases at J; junction bases unmatched: 5. Written as DNA, the CDR3 is TGTGCCATCAGTGAGGACAGGGTAGTTTACGAGCAGTACTTC. Protein sequence: CAISEDRVVYEQYF.

This CDR3 is CSVILADRSYEQYF. For the CDR3, the DNA is TGCAGCGTAATACTAGCGGACAGATCCTACGAGCAGTACTTC. V gene TRBV29-1 combines with J gene TRBJ2-7, with 8 positions matching TRBD2. Germline trimming cut 6 bases from V and 1 base from J; bases unmatched to any gene: 8. The germline V gene encodes CDR1 SQVTM and CDR2 ANQGSEA. This CDR3 spans 14 amino acids.

The gene calls are TRBV12-3 or TRBV12-4 and TRBJ1-2; no firm D call. The ends were cut back, 5 bases at V and 8 bases at J, with 12 bases in the middle. CDR3 size: 12 residues. The CDR3 DNA reads TGTGCCAGCAGTCCCGACTGGGGAGGCTACACCTTC. Amino acids: CASSPDWGGYTF.

This clonotype was detected a few times. The rearrangement links TRBV12-3 or TRBV12-4 to TRBJ1-6; no definite D call. V gave up 2 bases and J gave up 10 bases, with 12 bases separating them. CDR3 length: 14 residues. As DNA, the CDR3 is TGTGCCAGCAGTTTACCGGACCGCGCCTCACCCCTCCACTTT. Translating it yields CASSLPDRASPLHF.

CDR3 loop: CASRNTGDKGTQYF. CDR3 DNA sequence: TGTGCCAGCAGGAATACAGGGGACAAGGGGACCCAGTACTTC. The chain recombines TRBV12-3 or TRBV12-4 with TRBJ2-5, with 7 bases lining up with TRBD1. Trimming removed 6 bases from V and 7 bases from J; junction bases left unmatched: 11. The CDR3 length is 14 residues.

The chain links TRBV6-1 to TRBJ1-2; the D is unclear. Germline values: CDR1 MNHNS, CDR2 SASEGT. Trimming shortened V by 5 bases and J by 2 bases, and 12 bases separated the two germline ends. This CDR3 comprises 14 residues. For the CDR3, the DNA is TGTGCCAGCAGTAGAGACGGGAACAACTATGGCTACACCTTC. Amino acid sequence: CASSRDGNNYGYTF.

The sample holds many counts of this clonotype. The chain combines TRBV27 with TRBJ1-1; tentative D call: TRBD1 (5 bases). This CDR3 has 16 amino acids. With 5 bases removed from V and 1 base from J, the gap between germline ends came to 17 bases. Germline V gene sequence: CDR1 MNHEY, CDR2 SMNVEV (reference sequence). The CDR3 DNA reads TGTGCCAGCAGTCCCTGGGACCGCCGGGGGAACACTGAAGCTTTCTTT. This translates into CASSPWDRRGNTEAFF.

This clonotype was detected a few times. V is TRBV6-1 and J is TRBJ1-2, with D perhaps TRBD1 (5 bases). V lost 4 bases and J 0 bases, leaving 18 bases between the germline ends. The length of the CDR3 is 17 residues. Germline lookup yields CDR1 MNHNS and CDR2 SASEGT. The CDR3 DNA sequence: TGTGCCAGCAGTGGTACGCACGGGACTTCAGCTAACTATGGCTACACCTTC. Its protein is CASSGTHGTSANYGYTF.

This chain joins TRBV3-1 and TRBJ2-2, with D possibly being TRBD2 (6 bases). Per germline, CDR1 LGHDT and CDR2 YNNKEL (reference sequence). This CDR3 has 16 amino acids. V was clipped by 6 bases and J by 5 bases, with 19 bases between them. Here the CDR3 reads CASRAPGGSVTGELFF. The CDR3 DNA follows: TGTGCCAGCAGAGCCCCAGGAGGGTCGGTAACCGGGGAGCTGTTTTTT.

This clonotype was counted a few times. The chain is built from TRBV3-1 and TRBJ2-6, with 9 bases aligning to TRBD1. The ends lost 8 bases at V and 2 bases at J; junction bases unmatched: 4. Germline assignment: CDR1 LGHDT and CDR2 YNNKEL (reference sequence). The CDR3 loop spans 15 amino acids. CDR3 sequence reads: CASGDRAAGANVLTF. For the CDR3, the DNA is TGTGCCAGCGGGGACAGGGCAGCTGGGGCCAACGTCCTGACTTTC.

CDR3 residues: CASSSPDGTLGSGREETQYF. The DNA of the CDR3 is TGTGCCAGCAGCTCACCTGACGGGACACTGGGATCCGGGAGAGAAGAGACCCAGTACTTC. V is TRBV5-4 and J is TRBJ2-5; the D call may be TRBD1 or TRBD2 (6 bases each). The germline gives CDR1 SGHNT, CDR2 YYREEE (reference sequence). The CDR3 sequence is 20 residues long. With 3 bases removed from V and 3 bases from J, the gap between germline ends came to 30 bases.

V is TRBV29-1 and J is TRBJ2-7; 8 bases are shared with TRBD2. The CDR3 sequence is 14 residues long. V lost 4 bases to trimming and J lost 6 bases; unmatched junction nucleotides: 11. Germline V gene lookup returns CDR1 SQVTM and CDR2 ANQGSEA. The CDR3 nucleotides are TGCAGCGTTGGGGTAAAAAAGCGGGAGCCCGAGCAGTACTTC. Amino acids: CSVGVKKREPEQYF.